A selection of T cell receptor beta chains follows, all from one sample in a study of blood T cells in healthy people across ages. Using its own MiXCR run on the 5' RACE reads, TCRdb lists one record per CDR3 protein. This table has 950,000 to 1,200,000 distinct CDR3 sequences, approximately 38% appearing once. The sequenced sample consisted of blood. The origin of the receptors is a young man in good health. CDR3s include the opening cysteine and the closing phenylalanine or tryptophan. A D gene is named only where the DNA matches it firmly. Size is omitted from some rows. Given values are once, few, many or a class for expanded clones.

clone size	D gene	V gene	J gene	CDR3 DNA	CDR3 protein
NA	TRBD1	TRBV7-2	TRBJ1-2	TGTGCCAGCAGCCCAAATACCGGACAGGCCGCCTATGGCTACACCTTC	CASSPNTGQAAYGYTF
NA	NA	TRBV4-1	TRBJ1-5	TGCGCCAGCAGCCAAGGAGCACAGCCCCAGCATTTT	CASSQGAQPQHF
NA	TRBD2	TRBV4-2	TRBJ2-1	TGTGCCAGCAGCCTTCGACTAGCGGGGAGCTCCTACAATGAGCAGTTCTTC	CASSLRLAGSSYNEQFF
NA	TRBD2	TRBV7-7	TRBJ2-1	TGTGCTAGCAGCCCGAAGCGGGGTCCCCCCAATGAGCAGTTCTTC	CASSPKRGPPNEQFF
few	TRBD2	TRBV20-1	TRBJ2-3	TGCAGTGCTGACCCAAAAGCCGGGACTAGCGGGGGGGTTTTCACAGATACGCAGTATTTT	CSADPKAGTSGGVFTDTQYF
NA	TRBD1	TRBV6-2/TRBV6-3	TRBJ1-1	TGTGTCAGCAGTTACAGGGGGGGAGACACTGAAGCTTTCTTT	CVSSYRGGDTEAFF
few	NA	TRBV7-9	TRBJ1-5	TGTGCCAGCAGCGGCTGGCAGAGCAATCAGCCCCAGCATTTT	CASSGWQSNQPQHF
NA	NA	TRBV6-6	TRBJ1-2	TGTGCCAGCACCCCCGGGTGGGGGGCACATGGCTACACCTTC	CASTPGWGAHGYTF
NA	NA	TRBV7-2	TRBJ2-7	TGTGCCAGCAGCTTCCGAGGGCCCGACTACGAGCAGTACTTC	CASSFRGPDYEQYF
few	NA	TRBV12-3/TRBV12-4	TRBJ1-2	TGTGCCAGCAGCTCGGACCGTGCTTACTATGGCTACACCTTC	CASSSDRAYYGYTF
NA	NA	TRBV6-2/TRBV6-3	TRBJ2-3	TGTGCCAGCAGTTACCCCGTTGGGAGCCTCGACGCAGATACGCGGTATTTT	CASSYPVGSLDADTRYF
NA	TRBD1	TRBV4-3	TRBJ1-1	TGCGCCAGCAGCCAAGGGAACAGGGGTGACACTGAAGCTTTCTTT	CASSQGNRGDTEAFF
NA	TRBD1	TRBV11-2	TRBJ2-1	TGTGCCAGCAGCGAACAGGGGAGTGAGCAGTTCTTC	CASSEQGSEQFF
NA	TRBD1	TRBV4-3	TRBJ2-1	TGCGCCAGCAGCCAAGATCCTCCGGGGACAGGGGCCCATGAGCAGTTCTTC	CASSQDPPGTGAHEQFF
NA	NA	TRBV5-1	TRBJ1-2	TGCGCCAGCGGTCCCGACAGGCGTGTCTATGGCTACACCTTC	CASGPDRRVYGYTF
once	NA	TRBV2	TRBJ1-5	TGTGCCAGCAGCTCACTTCGGGTTCAGCCCCAGCATTTT	CASSSLRVQPQHF
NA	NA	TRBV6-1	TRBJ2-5	TGTGCCACGGCGCGGAGGAACTCCCTCCGGCACGAAGAGACCCAGTACTTC	CATARRNSLRHEETQYF
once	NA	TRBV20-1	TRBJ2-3	TGCAGTGCTAGAGACCGGACGGAAGTTGAAAAACTGTATTTT	CSARDRTEVEKLYF
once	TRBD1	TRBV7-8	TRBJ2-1	TGTGCCAGCAGCACAGGGGGCGAGAACAATGAGCAGTTCTTC	CASSTGGENNEQFF
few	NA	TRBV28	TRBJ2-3	TGTGCCAGCCTGGCATCAGGAGATACGCAGTATTTT	CASLASGDTQYF
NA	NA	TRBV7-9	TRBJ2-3	TGTGCCAGCAGCCGTCGGGGACAAGACACAGATACGCAGTATTTT	CASSRRGQDTDTQYF
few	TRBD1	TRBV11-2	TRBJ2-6	TGTGCCAGCAGCTTAAATAGGGGACAGGGACACTCTGGGGCCAACGTCCTGACTTTC	CASSLNRGQGHSGANVLTF
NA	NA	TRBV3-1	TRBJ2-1	TGTGCCAGCAGCCAAGTCCCGGAACTACTATACAATGAGCAGTTCTTC	CASSQVPELLYNEQFF
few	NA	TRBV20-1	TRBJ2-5	TGCAGTGCTAGAGACGTGGCAGAGACCCAGTACTTC	CSARDVAETQYF
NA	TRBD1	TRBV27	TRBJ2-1	TGTGCCACCGGGGACAGCGCGTACGAGCAGTTCTTC	CATGDSAYEQFF
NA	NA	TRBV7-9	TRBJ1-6	TGTGCCAGCGGGGGAGCAAGCAGCTCCTATAATTCACCCCTCCACTTT	CASGGASSSYNSPLHF
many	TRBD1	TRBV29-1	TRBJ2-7	TGCAGCGTTGCGACAGGGGATCCCTACGAGCAGTACTTC	CSVATGDPYEQYF